The 24 T cell receptor beta chains below all came from one sample that was sequenced in a study of cytomegalovirus exposure and HLA in healthy donors. Amplification used 60 Vbeta primers and 13 Jbeta primers. The repertoire was sequenced with immunoSEQ multiplex PCR; TCRdb's copy has only in-frame clones and lacks some. Of fewer than 70,000 clones in the sample, less than 75% were seen once. Sequencing used PBMCs. The receptor source for this set is a woman in her thirties in good health and CMV-seronegative.

V is TRBV9 and J is TRBJ1-1, with no clear D. There are 12 residues in the CDR3. V lost 6 bases and J 6 bases, leaving 12 bases between the germline ends. The germline gives CDR1 SGDLS, CDR2 YYNGEE. The CDR3 DNA is TGTGCCAGCAACGTTCCGGGATCTGAAGCTTTCTTT. As protein: CASNVPGSEAFF.

This clone was observed a few times. This rearrangement joins TRBV30 to TRBJ1-5; 9 bases align to TRBD1. The CDR3 consists of 17 residues. The germline CDR1 and CDR2 sequences are GTSNPN and SVGIG (reference sequence). V lost 0 bases, J lost 4 bases, and 10 bases stayed unmatched. CDR3 sequence (DNA): TGTGCCTGGAGTGTACTAGGACAGGGGCTCTTTAATCAGCCCCAGCATTTT. This encodes CAWSVLGQGLFNQPQHF.

The chain employs TRBV5-4 and TRBJ2-5; possibly TRBD1 for D (6 bases). The length of the CDR3 is 13 residues. Per germline, CDR1 SGHNT and CDR2 YYREEE (reference sequence). Trimming cost V 0 bases and J 4 bases, with 7 bases left between them. CDR3 nucleotides: TGTGCCAGCAGCTTGGCAGGGGCAGAGACCCAGTACTTC. It specifies CASSLAGAETQYF.

The J gene is TRBJ2-7, the V gene TRBV29-1, with TRBD1 identical over 9 bases. The CDR3 extends over 14 amino acids. The trim removed 6 bases at V and 1 base at J, leaving 7 bases unmatched. Looked up from germline, CDR1 is SQVTM and CDR2 is ANQGSEA. The CDR3 loop is CSVRGTGRSYEQYF. CDR3 nucleotide sequence: TGCAGCGTCCGGGGGACAGGGAGGTCCTACGAGCAGTACTTC.

CDR3 sequence reads: CASSPGQESIQETQYF. For the CDR3, the DNA is TGTGCCAGCAGCCCCGGACAGGAGTCGATCCAAGAGACCCAGTACTTC. The chain uses TRBV11-2 and TRBJ2-5; 7 positions agree with TRBD1. V lost 5 bases to trimming and J lost 1 base; unmatched junction nucleotides: 10. The CDR3 has 16 residues. Germline CDR1 SGHAT, CDR2 FQNNGV.

This clone was observed a handful of times. The genes are TRBV7-9 and TRBJ2-3; 7 positions agree with TRBD1. V was pared by 4 bases and J by 0 bases, with 1 base of the junction left unmatched. The V gene's germline CDR1 is SEHNR and CDR2 FQNEAQ (reference sequence). The CDR3 contains 14 residues. CDR3 coding DNA: TGTGCCAGCAGCTGGGGACAGAGCACAGATACGCAGTATTTT. Translating gives CASSWGQSTDTQYF.

The chain links TRBV4-1 to TRBJ1-1; D remains ambiguous. V lost 1 base to trimming and J lost 5 bases, with 17 bases between them. This CDR3 contains 16 residues. Germline lookup yields CDR1 MGHRA and CDR2 YSYEKL. CDR3 coding DNA: TGCGCCAGCAGCCAAGGTGTAGGCGGTTTTAGTACTGAAGCTTTCTTT. Translated, it gives CASSQGVGGFSTEAFF.

The chain employs TRBV27 and TRBJ2-7, with TRBD1 identical over 10 bases. Germline V gives CDR1 MNHEY, CDR2 SMNVEV (reference sequence). V lost 5 bases to trimming and J lost 2 bases; unmatched junction nucleotides: 6. CDR3 length: 15 residues. CDR3 loop: CASSHTGTGAYEQYF. For the CDR3, the DNA is TGTGCCAGCAGTCATACAGGGACAGGGGCCTACGAGCAGTACTTC.

This clone came up once. V gene TRBV28 combines with J gene TRBJ1-1; D not certain. CDR3 length: 12 amino acids. The V end lost 10 bases, the J end lost 0 bases, and 9 bases lay between the germline ends. Germline V gene data show CDR1 as MDHEN and CDR2 as SYDVKM. The CDR3 region is CATTGLNTEAFF. The CDR3 DNA sequence: TGTGCCACCACCGGGTTGAACACTGAAGCTTTCTTT.

The J gene is TRBJ2-5, the V gene TRBV7-3; D is perhaps TRBD1 or TRBD2 (5 bases each). This CDR3 has 14 residues. V was clipped by 4 bases and J by 5 bases, with 14 bases between them. The germline CDR1 and CDR2 sequences are SGHTA and FQGTGA. DNA of the CDR3: TGTGCCAGCAGCTCAACGGGGCGATTGGAGACCCAGTACTTC. As protein: CASSSTGRLETQYF. Drawing the rest from reference TRBV7-3 and TRBJ2-5, the complete variable domain is GAGVSQTPSNKVTEKGKYVELRCDPISGHTALYWYRQSLGQGPEFLIYFQGTGAADDSGLPNDRFFAVRPEGSVSTLKIQRTERGDSAVYLCASSSTGRLETQYFGPGTRLLVL.

This rearrangement joins TRBV20-1 to TRBJ1-3; D unresolved. The germline gives CDR1 DFQATT, CDR2 SNEGSKA (reference sequence). This CDR3 is 11 amino acids long. V lost 5 bases to trimming and J lost 2 bases, with 4 bases between them. The CDR3 nucleotides read TGCAGTGCTCGGGCTGGAAACACCATATATTTT. Residues: CSARAGNTIYF.

This rearrangement joins TRBV7-2 to TRBJ2-5; TRBD2 is a possible D gene (5 bases). The CDR3 has 13 residues. Looked up from germline, CDR1 is SGHTA and CDR2 is FQGNSA. The ends were cut back, 2 bases at V and 2 bases at J, with 6 bases in the middle. The CDR3 region has the DNA TGTGCCAGCAGCTTAAGAGGGCAAGAGACCCAGTACTTC. It codes for CASSLRGQETQYF.

This chain joins TRBV7-3 and TRBJ2-2, with TRBD1 identical over 7 bases. The germline CDR1 and CDR2 sequences are SGHTA and FQGTGA. The CDR3 totals 15 residues. Trimming cost V 4 bases and J 1 base; bases outside gene matches: 3. The CDR3 loop is CASSSHRGNTGELFF. The CDR3 DNA reads as TGTGCCAGCAGCTCCCACAGGGGGAACACCGGGGAGCTGTTTTTT.

The chain joins TRBV6-5 to TRBJ1-4; a possible D gene is TRBD1 (5 bases). Germline V gene data show CDR1 as MNHEY and CDR2 as SVGAGI. This CDR3 is built from 15 residues. The V and J ends lost 6 bases and 4 bases respectively, with 15 bases between them. This chain's CDR3 is CASSKYRGFNEKLFF. The CDR3 coding sequence is TGTGCCAGCAGCAAATATAGGGGATTTAATGAAAAACTGTTTTTT.

The chain employs TRBV11-3 and TRBJ2-7; TRBD1 aligns across 7 bases. The length of the CDR3 is 15 residues. CDR1 SGHNT and CDR2 YENEEA come from the germline V gene. The V and J ends lost 3 bases and 2 bases, in that order; junction bases with no gene match: 7. The CDR3 sequence: CASSFSTGPTYEQYF. In DNA form, the CDR3 reads TGTGCCAGCAGCTTTTCGACAGGGCCCACCTACGAGCAGTACTTC.

The chain joins TRBV4-1 to TRBJ2-2, with 12 bases fitting TRBD2. CDR1 is MGHRA, CDR2 YSYEKL, per germline. The CDR3 runs 16 residues. J gave up 3 bases and V 5 bases, and 4 bases lay outside the gene matches. DNA for the CDR3: TGCGCCAGCAGCTCCCGGACTAGCGGGGACACCGGGGAGCTGTTTTTT. This encodes CASSSRTSGDTGELFF.

DNA of the CDR3: TGTGCCAGCAGCTTATCAGGGAACACTGAAGCTTTCTTT. This codes for CASSLSGNTEAFF. The genes are TRBV7-3 and TRBJ1-1; D is unresolved. The CDR3 sequence is 13 residues long. V dropped 2 bases and J dropped 1 base, with 5 bases sitting between them. From germline, CDR1 is SGHTA and CDR2 FQGTGA.

This chain connects TRBV7-2 to TRBJ1-1, with D maybe TRBD1 (6 bases). With 5 bases removed from V and 4 bases from J, the gap between germline ends came to 14 bases. CDR3 size: 14 residues. The germline CDR1 and CDR2 sequences are SGHTA and FQGNSA. This CDR3 reads CASSTQGGGTEAFF. DNA of the CDR3: TGTGCCAGCAGCACACAGGGAGGGGGCACTGAAGCTTTCTTT.

V and J are TRBV5-5 and TRBJ1-2; D might be TRBD1 (5 bases). CDR1 and CDR2 (germline): SGHKS, YYEKEE (reference sequence). CDR3 size: 14 residues. The germline V and J ends were trimmed by 4 bases and 7 bases, with 17 bases remaining between them. The CDR3 sequence: CASSNYGGDGGYTF. The DNA of the CDR3 is TGTGCCAGCAGCAACTACGGGGGGGATGGTGGCTACACCTTC.

As DNA, the CDR3 is TGTGCCAGCAGCTTCCCCGGACAGGAAGCTTTCTTT. This sequence encodes CASSFPGQEAFF. This chain links TRBV7-2 with TRBJ1-1; TRBD1 is a possible D gene (6 bases). V was pared by 3 bases and J by 8 bases, with 10 bases between. This CDR3 spans 12 amino acids. Germline V gene data show CDR1 as SGHTA and CDR2 as FQGNSA.

The chain couples TRBV2 to TRBJ1-5; 7 nucleotides align to TRBD1. V shed 8 bases, J shed 1 base, and the junction held 5 bases outside the gene matches. This CDR3 contains 14 residues. Germline CDR1 SNHLY, CDR2 FYNNEI. The CDR3 loop is CASEQGRSNQPQHF. DNA of the CDR3: TGTGCCAGCGAACAGGGGCGAAGCAATCAGCCCCAGCATTTT.

The gene calls are TRBV5-1 and TRBJ2-5, with 8 nucleotides matching TRBD2. V trimming: 4 bases; J trimming: 5 bases; junction bases outside the gene matches: 7. The CDR3 runs to 14 residues. Looked up from germline, CDR1 is SGHRS and CDR2 is YFSETQ. The CDR3 protein is CASSRGLADETQYF. CDR3 DNA: TGCGCCAGCAGCCGCGGACTAGCCGACGAGACCCAGTACTTC.

The chain has TRBV29-1 and TRBJ2-7, with D possibly matching TRBD1 (6 bases). Per the germline V gene, CDR1 is SQVTM and CDR2 is ANQGSEA. The length of the CDR3 is 13 residues. V lost 0 bases and J 1 base, leaving 7 bases between the germline ends. The CDR3 protein is CSVEEQGSYEQYF. The CDR3 DNA follows: TGCAGCGTTGAAGAACAGGGATCCTACGAGCAGTACTTC.

This clone has at least ten counts. V and J are TRBV13 and TRBJ2-3; a weak D match, TRBD2 (5 bases). The CDR3 spans 15 residues. Trimming cost V 0 bases and J 9 bases, with 16 bases left between them. Per germline, CDR1 PRHDT and CDR2 FYEKMQ (reference sequence). The CDR3 protein is CASSLGSSGGGTQYF. The CDR3 nucleotides are TGTGCCAGCAGCTTAGGTTCTAGTGGAGGTGGAACGCAGTATTTT. Looking up the rest from reference TRBV13 and TRBJ2-3 gives the full variable domain: AAGVIQSPRHLIKEKRETATLKCYPIPRHDTVYWYQQGPGQDPQFLISFYEKMQSDKGSIPDRFSAQQFSDYHSELNMSSLELGDSALYFCASSLGSSGGGTQYFGPGTRLTVL.